This T cell receptor (beta chain) was found in a study of blood T cell repertoires in COVID-19. Background on the study: PBMCs, B-cell-depleted T cells, or T cells provided the cDNA or gDNA that made up the material.

The table came from immunoSEQ multiplex PCR; TCRdb's copy has only in-frame clones and leaves some out. Of about 220,000 clones listed, approximately 92% are singletons. Deletions cut 5 bases from V and 1 base from J, with 5 bases between. The CDR3 length is 12 residues. This receptor was obtained from a woman younger than 35 in a cohort exposed to, infected with or recovered from COVID-19 (not recorded which). Sequenced sample: PBMCs or T cells enriched from blood (not recorded which). J is TRBJ2-5 and V is TRBV12-3 or TRBV12-4, with D maybe TRBD1 (5 bases). Here the CDR3 reads CASSGAQETQYF. The CDR3 bases are TGTGCCAGCAGTGGGGCCCAAGAGACCCAGTACTTC.